The present T cell receptor (beta chain) was sequenced within a study of beta chain features in type 1 diabetes. Study-wide context: Across every sample, 107,917,701 sorted cells were examined in total.

Trimming left V 0 bases short and J 0 bases short, with 5 bases between. From germline, CDR1 is SGHRS and CDR2 YFSETQ. There are 14 residues in the CDR3. As every portion of the isolated RNA was reverse transcribed, the sequencing read expressed TCRB transcripts. The table came from immunoSEQ multiplex PCR; TCRdb's copy has only in-frame clones and leaves some out. The sample consists of about 270,000 clones, roughly an eighth of them appearing once. Study conclusions and caveats: Patients showed naive, central memory and Treg TCRB repertoires that appeared more similar than those of healthy donors.

A note on this clone: Its antigen remains unidentified. Other DNA sequences in the sample encode the same CDR3.

The source material was naive CD4+ T cells from blood. The receptor's source is a woman aged 35 to 49 in good health. The chain joins TRBV5-1 to TRBJ2-3; no clear D. In DNA form, the CDR3 reads TGCGCCAGCAGCTTGGGTCAGAGCACAGATACGCAGTATTTT. Its translation is CASSLGQSTDTQYF.